These T cell receptor beta chains were read from a single sample in a study of T cell responses to AZD1222 COVID-19 vaccine. Some clones are missing from TCRdb's copy, which holds only in-frame ones; the method was immunoSEQ multiplex PCR. The sample shows approximately 180,000 clones, 90% to 95% of them seen only once. Sequences were derived from peripheral blood, sampled on day 0 of AZD1222 vaccination. The receptors were gathered from an adult in good health. The conserved cysteine and the conserved F or W are not part of the CDR3 here. The order of the fields is J gene, CDR3 length, V gene, CDR3 protein.

j_call: TRBJ1-2
cdr3_length: 11
v_call: TRBV6-4
cdr3_aa: ASSDSTASGYT

j_call: TRBJ2-5
cdr3_length: 13
v_call: TRBV18
cdr3_aa: ASSPGTSTQETQY

j_call: TRBJ1-2
cdr3_length: 11
v_call: TRBV12-3/TRBV12-4
cdr3_aa: ASSLDRAGGYT

j_call: TRBJ1-5
cdr3_length: 13
v_call: TRBV19
cdr3_aa: ASSIRQAPNQPQH

j_call: TRBJ1-2
cdr3_length: 13
v_call: TRBV5-1
cdr3_aa: ASSSGQGTNYGYT

j_call: TRBJ1-4
cdr3_length: 11
v_call: TRBV19
cdr3_aa: ASSIGQGSTVS

j_call: TRBJ2-2
cdr3_length: 11
v_call: TRBV11-2
cdr3_aa: ASSSGNTGELF

j_call: TRBJ1-3
cdr3_length: 11
v_call: TRBV18
cdr3_aa: ASSPVAGPTIY

j_call: TRBJ1-2
cdr3_length: 12
v_call: TRBV5-8
cdr3_aa: ASSFGGDDYGYT

j_call: TRBJ2-1
cdr3_length: 12
v_call: TRBV9
cdr3_aa: ASSVVAGVNEQF

j_call: TRBJ1-4
cdr3_length: 16
v_call: TRBV7-9
cdr3_aa: ASSLTGNTLLTNEKLF

j_call: TRBJ1-3
cdr3_length: 12
v_call: TRBV7-2
cdr3_aa: ASSVAGDRNTIY

j_call: TRBJ2-1
cdr3_length: 12
v_call: TRBV30
cdr3_aa: AWSETSRYNEQF

j_call: TRBJ2-1
cdr3_length: 14
v_call: TRBV7-9
cdr3_aa: ASSLRGGAGDNEQF

j_call: TRBJ1-5
cdr3_length: 11
v_call: TRBV6-5
cdr3_aa: ASSYQGDQPQH

j_call: TRBJ2-4
cdr3_length: 13
v_call: TRBV20-1
cdr3_aa: SASVGLADKNIQY

j_call: TRBJ1-6
cdr3_length: 15
v_call: TRBV18
cdr3_aa: ASSPRGDISGNSPLH

j_call: TRBJ2-3
cdr3_length: 13
v_call: TRBV19
cdr3_aa: ASSIEGLAADTQY

j_call: TRBJ2-1
cdr3_length: 12
v_call: TRBV7-7
cdr3_aa: ASSLGVSYNEQF

j_call: TRBJ2-7
cdr3_length: 11
v_call: TRBV30
cdr3_aa: AWSSDRLYEQY

j_call: TRBJ1-2
cdr3_length: 12
v_call: TRBV9
cdr3_aa: ASSVEPTNYGYT

j_call: TRBJ2-3
cdr3_length: 18
v_call: TRBV7-6
cdr3_aa: ASSLGPAAGGRWGTDTQY

j_call: TRBJ2-2
cdr3_length: 15
v_call: TRBV20-1
cdr3_aa: SASRGTSGSRTGELF

j_call: TRBJ1-3
cdr3_length: 13
v_call: TRBV15
cdr3_aa: ATSSLQGVKDTIY

j_call: TRBJ2-7
cdr3_length: 12
v_call: TRBV5-4
cdr3_aa: ASSFGGSSYEQY

j_call: TRBJ2-7
cdr3_length: 10
v_call: TRBV7-9
cdr3_aa: ASSSRGREQY

j_call: TRBJ2-7
cdr3_length: 12
v_call: TRBV2
cdr3_aa: ASSEGETGGEQY

j_call: TRBJ1-4
cdr3_length: 13
v_call: TRBV7-9
cdr3_aa: ASRSTGGPQEKLF

j_call: TRBJ2-7
cdr3_length: 12
v_call: TRBV4-1
cdr3_aa: ASSQGLAGIEQY

j_call: TRBJ1-2
cdr3_length: 13
v_call: TRBV9
cdr3_aa: ASSVDSGARESYT

j_call: TRBJ2-1
cdr3_length: 17
v_call: TRBV11-2
cdr3_aa: ASSPRGTSLTSSYNEQF

j_call: TRBJ1-2
cdr3_length: 10
v_call: TRBV6-5
cdr3_aa: ASSSDSYGYT

j_call: TRBJ1-5
cdr3_length: 13
v_call: TRBV19
cdr3_aa: ASSTGTGGNQPQH

j_call: TRBJ1-1
cdr3_length: 12
v_call: TRBV6-5
cdr3_aa: ATSLQGRRTEAF

j_call: TRBJ1-2
cdr3_length: 13
v_call: TRBV19
cdr3_aa: ASSPGTGGGYGYT

j_call: TRBJ2-2
cdr3_length: 14
v_call: TRBV10-3
cdr3_aa: AISEMGQRTTGELF

j_call: TRBJ2-1
cdr3_length: 12
v_call: TRBV29-1
cdr3_aa: SVVLGAFLNEQF

j_call: TRBJ1-1
cdr3_length: 10
v_call: TRBV12-3/TRBV12-4
cdr3_aa: ASSFMNTEAF

j_call: TRBJ1-1
cdr3_length: 11
v_call: TRBV5-6
cdr3_aa: ASSLDRDTEAF

j_call: TRBJ2-7
cdr3_length: 13
v_call: TRBV4-1
cdr3_aa: ASSQVGTSAYEQY

j_call: TRBJ1-1
cdr3_length: 11
v_call: TRBV6-5
cdr3_aa: ASSLEGGTEAF

j_call: TRBJ2-7
cdr3_length: 12
v_call: TRBV7-8
cdr3_aa: ASSPPTSDYEQY

j_call: TRBJ1-5
cdr3_length: 13
v_call: TRBV5-1
cdr3_aa: ASSLGQGSNQPQH

j_call: TRBJ1-3
cdr3_length: 13
v_call: TRBV19
cdr3_aa: ASSIEGSSGNTIY

j_call: TRBJ2-1
cdr3_length: 14
v_call: TRBV7-2
cdr3_aa: ASSVTGTNPSNEQF

j_call: TRBJ1-5
cdr3_length: 14
v_call: TRBV19
cdr3_aa: ASSITRQDSNQPQH

j_call: TRBJ2-7
cdr3_length: 10
v_call: TRBV30
cdr3_aa: AWGQSSYEQY

j_call: TRBJ2-3
cdr3_length: 16
v_call: TRBV14
cdr3_aa: ASSPFIVGAGVTDTQY

j_call: TRBJ1-3
cdr3_length: 13
v_call: TRBV7-8
cdr3_aa: ASSPHRELGNTIY

j_call: TRBJ1-1
cdr3_length: 16
v_call: TRBV25-1
cdr3_aa: ASSESMGRREMNTEAF

j_call: TRBJ2-3
cdr3_length: 16
v_call: TRBV4-2
cdr3_aa: ASSQESGQGLAADTQY

j_call: TRBJ2-2
cdr3_length: 14
v_call: TRBV4-1
cdr3_aa: ASSQGDRGFTGELF

j_call: TRBJ2-1
cdr3_length: 11
v_call: TRBV10-3
cdr3_aa: AISSEPYNEQF

j_call: TRBJ2-7
cdr3_length: 10
v_call: TRBV11-1
cdr3_aa: ASSRQGDEQY

j_call: TRBJ1-2
cdr3_length: 9
v_call: TRBV21-1
cdr3_aa: ASSKEGGYT